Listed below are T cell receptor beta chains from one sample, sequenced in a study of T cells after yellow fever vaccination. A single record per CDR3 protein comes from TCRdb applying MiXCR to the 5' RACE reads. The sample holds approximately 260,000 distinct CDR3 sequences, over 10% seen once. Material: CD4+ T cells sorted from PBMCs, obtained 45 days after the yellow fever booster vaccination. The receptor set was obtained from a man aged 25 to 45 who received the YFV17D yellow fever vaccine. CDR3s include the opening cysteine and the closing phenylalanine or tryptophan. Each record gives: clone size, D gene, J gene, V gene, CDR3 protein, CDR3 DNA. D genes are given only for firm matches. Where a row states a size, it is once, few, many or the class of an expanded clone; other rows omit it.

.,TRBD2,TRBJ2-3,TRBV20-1,CSARDWGLAGTTDTQYF,TGCAGTGCTAGAGATTGGGGACTAGCGGGTACCACAGATACGCAGTATTTT
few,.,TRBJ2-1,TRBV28,CATRVRNEQFF,TGTGCCACCCGGGTCCGCAATGAGCAGTTCTTC
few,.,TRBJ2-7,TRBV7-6,CASSLDAGVYEQYF,TGTGCCAGCAGCTTAGATGCAGGGGTCTACGAGCAGTACTTC
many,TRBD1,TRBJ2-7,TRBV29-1,CSVRQGSYEQYF,TGCAGCGTTCGACAGGGCTCCTACGAGCAGTACTTC
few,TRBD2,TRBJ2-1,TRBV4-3,CASSQAAGKGNEQFF,TGCGCCAGCAGCCAAGCAGCGGGGAAAGGCAATGAGCAGTTCTTC
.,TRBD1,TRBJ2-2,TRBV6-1,CASKKRPGTGSTGELFF,TGTGCCAGCAAGAAGCGCCCCGGGACAGGGTCCACCGGGGAGCTGTTTTTT
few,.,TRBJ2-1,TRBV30,CAWNAARDLYNEQFF,TGTGCCTGGAACGCAGCTCGAGACTTATACAATGAGCAGTTCTTC
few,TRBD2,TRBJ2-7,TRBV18,CASSPPGLAGGGEQYF,TGTGCCAGCTCACCACCCGGACTAGCGGGAGGCGGGGAGCAGTACTTC
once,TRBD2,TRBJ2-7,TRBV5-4,CASSLSSGNSYEQYF,TGTGCCAGCAGCTTGTCTAGCGGGAACTCCTACGAGCAGTACTTC
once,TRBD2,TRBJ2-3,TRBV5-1,CASSSGTSNSPDTQYF,TGCGCCAGCAGCTCCGGGACTAGCAACAGCCCAGATACGCAGTATTTT
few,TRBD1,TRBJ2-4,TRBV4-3,CASSPSTGMTKNIQYF,TGCGCCAGCAGCCCCTCGACAGGGATGACCAAAAACATTCAGTACTTC
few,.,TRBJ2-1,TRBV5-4,CASSPVTDNEQFF,TGTGCCAGCAGCCCCGTTACTGACAATGAGCAGTTCTTC
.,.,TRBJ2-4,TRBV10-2,CASSGFDFLAKNIQYF,TGCGCCAGCAGTGGTTTCGATTTTCTAGCCAAAAACATTCAGTACTTC
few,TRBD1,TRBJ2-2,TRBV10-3,CAISRPKKTGDNTGELFF,TGTGCCATCAGCCGACCAAAGAAGACAGGGGATAACACCGGGGAGCTGTTTTTT
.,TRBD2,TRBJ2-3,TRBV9,CASSLAGETDTQYF,TGTGCCAGCAGCCTAGCGGGAGAAACAGATACGCAGTATTTT
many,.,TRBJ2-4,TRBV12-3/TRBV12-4,CASSLETYRAPIQYF,TGTGCCAGCAGTTTAGAGACATACCGGGCCCCCATTCAGTACTTC
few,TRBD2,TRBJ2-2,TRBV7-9,CASSSKAGARGGELFF,TGTGCCAGCAGCTCAAAAGCGGGAGCAAGAGGCGGGGAGCTGTTTTTT
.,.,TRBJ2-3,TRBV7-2,CASSSFALRTDTQYF,TGTGCCAGCAGCTCTTTTGCGTTGAGGACAGATACGCAGTATTTT
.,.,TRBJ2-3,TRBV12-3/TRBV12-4,CASSFRSFRTDTQYF,TGTGCCAGCAGTTTCAGGTCCTTTCGCACAGATACGCAGTATTTT
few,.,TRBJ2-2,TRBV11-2,CASSLSWAGELFF,TGTGCCAGCAGCTTAAGTTGGGCCGGGGAGCTGTTTTTT
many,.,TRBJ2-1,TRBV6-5,CASSYELGSYNEQFF,TGTGCCAGCAGTTACGAGCTGGGCTCCTACAATGAGCAGTTCTTC
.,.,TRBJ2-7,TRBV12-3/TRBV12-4,CASSLMAAYEQYF,TGTGCCAGCAGTTTAATGGCCGCCTACGAGCAGTACTTC
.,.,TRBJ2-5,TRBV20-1,CSARVAAATQYF,TGCAGTGCTAGGGTGGCGGCCGCCACCCAGTACTTC
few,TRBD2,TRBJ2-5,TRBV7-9,CASSLSASGQETQYF,TGTGCCAGCAGCTTATCGGCTAGCGGCCAAGAGACCCAGTACTTC
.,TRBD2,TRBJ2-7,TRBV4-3,CASSTGLAGAEQYF,TGCGCCAGCAGCACGGGACTAGCGGGAGCCGAGCAGTACTTC
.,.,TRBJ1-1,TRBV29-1,CSVGAVTEAFF,TGCAGCGTTGGAGCGGTCACTGAAGCTTTCTTT
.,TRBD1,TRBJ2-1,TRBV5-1,CASSQAGQGAFGEQFF,TGCGCCAGCAGCCAGGCCGGACAGGGGGCTTTTGGTGAGCAGTTCTTC
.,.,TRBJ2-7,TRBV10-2,CASSESRRSEQYF,TGCGCCAGCAGTGAATCCAGGAGGAGCGAGCAGTACTTC
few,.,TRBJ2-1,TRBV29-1,CSFLSPGNEQFF,TGCAGCTTTTTATCACCCGGGAATGAGCAGTTCTTC
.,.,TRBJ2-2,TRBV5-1,CASSLGQEFLIGELFF,TGCGCCAGCAGCTTGGGTCAGGAGTTCCTGATCGGGGAGCTGTTTTTT
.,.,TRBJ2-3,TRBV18,CASSNAWVSGTDTQYF,TGTGCCAGCTCGAATGCTTGGGTTTCGGGCACAGATACGCAGTATTTT
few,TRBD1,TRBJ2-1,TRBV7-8,CASSIGQGNEQFF,TGTGCCAGCAGCATTGGACAGGGAAATGAGCAGTTCTTC
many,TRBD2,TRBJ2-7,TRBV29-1,CSVEGAGADYEQYF,TGCAGCGTTGAAGGAGCGGGAGCGGACTACGAGCAGTACTTC
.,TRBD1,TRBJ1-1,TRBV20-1,CSARTGASPPF,TGCAGTGCTAGGACAGGGGCTTCGCCTCCCTTT
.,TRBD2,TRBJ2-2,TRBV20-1,CSGLAGGGKSRTGELFF,TGCAGTGGACTAGCGGGAGGGGGGAAATCGAGAACCGGGGAGCTGTTTTTT
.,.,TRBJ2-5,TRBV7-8,CASSFGSAGQETQYF,TGTGCCAGCAGCTTCGGTAGCGCAGGACAAGAGACCCAGTACTTC
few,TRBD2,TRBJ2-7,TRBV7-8,CASSLGLAGPGPYEQYF,TGTGCCAGCAGCTTAGGTCTAGCGGGACCGGGACCCTACGAGCAGTACTTC
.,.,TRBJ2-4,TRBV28,CASRLTDNKNIQYF,TGTGCCAGCAGGCTGACAGACAACAAAAACATTCAGTACTTC
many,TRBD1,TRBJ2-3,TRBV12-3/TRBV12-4,CASSSGGGQATDTQYF,TGTGCCAGCAGTTCTGGTGGTGGACAGGCCACAGATACGCAGTATTTT
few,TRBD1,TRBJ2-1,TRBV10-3,CAISRSDRGPDNEQFF,TGTGCCATCAGTCGCAGTGACAGGGGGCCAGACAATGAGCAGTTCTTC
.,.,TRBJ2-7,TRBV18,CASSPEVVHSYEQYF,TGTGCCAGCTCACCGGAGGTCGTGCATTCCTACGAGCAGTACTTC
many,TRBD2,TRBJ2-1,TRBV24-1,CATSERRLAGGMEQFF,TGTGCCACCAGTGAGCGTCGACTAGCGGGAGGCATGGAGCAGTTCTTC